One T cell receptor (beta chain) is described in this entry. Its specificity is unknown. This sample is part of a study of vaccination and CD4 T cells after COVID-19. In the study overall: Median time from COVID diagnosis to post-COVID sampling was over 80 days (35 to 161). Collection of post-vaccine samples followed dose two by a median roughly 68 days, spanning a range of 14 to 241. Cellular stimulation was performed using overlapping spike peptides derived from SARS-CoV-2, HCoV-NL63, HCoV-OC43 and HCoV-229E.

Cultured CD4+ T cell DNA was sequenced using the Oncomine TCR Beta short-read assay. TCRdb redid the calling of the PCR reads with MiXCR, one entry per CDR3 protein. The table lists fewer than 15,000 distinct CDR3 sequences, around 40% of them singletons. The CDR3 extends over 13 amino acids. V was clipped by 6 bases and J by 3 bases; unmatched bases: 3. Looked up from germline, CDR1 is MNHEY and CDR2 is SVGEGT. Treatment specified: approximately 10-day PBMC culture with coronavirus spike peptide pools or control peptides (ViraFEST assay). This TCR derives from a human donor who had recovered from COVID-19. The V and J genes are TRBV6-2 or TRBV6-3 and TRBJ2-7, with 9 nucleotides matching TRBD1. The sequenced material came from CD4+ T cells from blood, cultured in vitro. CDR3 in DNA: TGTGCCAGCAGGCAGACAGGGGGCTACGAGCAGTACTTC. The encoded protein is CASRQTGGYEQYF.